The 23 T cell receptor beta chains below all came from one sample that was sequenced in a study of blood T cell repertoires in COVID-19. Here immunoSEQ multiplex PCR was the method, and the copy in TCRdb shows in-frame clones only, minus some. The data show about 190,000 clones, 85% to 90% seen once. The sample taken for sequencing was peripheral blood. These receptors were taken from a man aged 35 to 55 with active or convalescent COVID-19.

This chain joins TRBV21-1 and TRBJ1-4. TRBV21-1 is a pseudogene segment. This CDR3 is 16 amino acids long. The CDR3 reads CASSKGLVGLYEKLFF. The CDR3 DNA follows: TGTGCCAGCAGCAAAGGGTTAGTCGGACTTTATGAAAAGCTGTTTTTT.

The chain recombines TRBV19 with TRBJ1-5; D is unclear. This CDR3 is 14 amino acids long. Germline loops: CDR1 LNHDA, CDR2 SQIVND (reference sequence). With 6 bases removed from V and 0 bases from J, the gap between germline ends came to 9 bases. CDR3 DNA sequence: TGTGCCAGTAGGCCAACATATAGCAATCAGCCCCAGCATTTT. Translating it yields CASRPTYSNQPQHF.

J is TRBJ2-1 and V is TRBV24-1; possible D gene TRBD1, 5 bases. The CDR3 loop spans 16 amino acids. CDR1 is KGHDR, CDR2 SFDVKD, per germline. V lost 3 bases and J 4 bases, leaving 15 bases between the germline ends. The CDR3 DNA is TGTGCCACCAGTGATCCGGCAGGGCAGTCATACAATGAGCAGTTCTTC. Its translation is CATSDPAGQSYNEQFF.

The V and J genes are TRBV28 and TRBJ1-2; TRBD1 matches at 9 bases. The CDR3 length is 15 residues. J was trimmed by 8 bases and V by 1 base; bases with no gene match: 8. Germline CDR1 reads MDHEN; CDR2 reads SYDVKM. This CDR3 is CASSLFGTGMEGYTF. In DNA, the CDR3 is TGTGCCAGCAGTTTATTCGGGACAGGGATGGAGGGCTACACCTTC.

V is TRBV6-6 and J is TRBJ1-5, with D unresolved. Looked up from germline, CDR1 is MNHNY and CDR2 is SVGAGI (reference sequence). Between the trimmed V and J ends, which lost 6 bases and 2 bases, there was a span of 14 bases. The length of the CDR3 is 15 residues. For the CDR3, the DNA is TGTGCCAGCAGATCTGGGCCTTATGGCAATCAGCCCCAGCATTTT. Residues: CASRSGPYGNQPQHF.

The chain uses TRBV29-1 and TRBJ2-7; D is uncertain. Germline values: CDR1 SQVTM, CDR2 ANQGSEA. V lost 2 bases to trimming and J lost 2 bases, with 7 bases between them. There are 12 residues in the CDR3. This CDR3 reads CSVELQTYEQYF. The CDR3 DNA follows: TGCAGCGTTGAACTACAGACCTACGAGCAGTACTTC.

The rearrangement links TRBV19 to TRBJ2-2, with 8 bases lining up with TRBD1. The germline V gene has CDR1 LNHDA and CDR2 SQIVND (reference sequence). The CDR3 is made up of 14 amino acids. Trimming removed 3 bases from V and 4 bases from J; junction bases left unmatched: 1. The CDR3: CASSIRGRTGELFF. CDR3 DNA sequence: TGTGCCAGTAGTATCAGGGGGCGCACCGGGGAGCTGTTTTTT.

The chain is built from TRBV15 and TRBJ1-3; D is undetermined. Germline V gives CDR1 LNHNV, CDR2 YYDKDF (reference sequence). V was shortened by 0 bases and J by 8 bases, with 5 bases between the two germline ends. There are 12 residues in the CDR3. CDR3 nucleotides: TGTGCCACCAGCAGAGATAGTGACACCATATATTTT. Translating gives CATSRDSDTIYF. Together with reference TRBV15 and TRBJ1-3, the CDR3 gives the full variable domain: DAMVIQNPRYQVTQFGKPVTLSCSQTLNHNVMYWYQQKSSQAPKLLFHYYDKDFNNEADTPDNFQSRRPNTSFCFLDIRSPGLGDTAMYLCATSRDSDTIYFGEGSWLTVV.

J is TRBJ1-3 and V is TRBV16; unclear D gene. V lost 1 base to trimming and J lost 0 bases, with 10 bases between them. The germline gives CDR1 KGHSY, CDR2 FQNENV. This CDR3 region has 16 residues. In DNA form, the CDR3 reads TGTGCCAGCAGCCAATTTGGCCCGGGCTCTGGAAACACCATATATTTT. Translating gives CASSQFGPGSGNTIYF.

The chain has TRBV6-5 and TRBJ1-1; tentatively, D is TRBD1 (6 bases). V was pared by 4 bases and J by 4 bases, with 13 bases between. Germline-derived CDR1 and CDR2 are MNHEY and SVGAGI. This CDR3 spans 14 amino acids. DNA of the CDR3: TGTGCCAGCAGTTCCCTACAGGGATCCACTGAAGCTTTCTTT. Translation: CASSSLQGSTEAFF.

Concerning this clone itself: Relative to the germline gene, one junction end is altered; a read error may explain this. The V and J genes are TRBV7-7 and TRBJ2-1; no clear D. Germline loops: CDR1 SSHAT, CDR2 FNYEAQ (reference sequence). This CDR3 is 15 amino acids long. Here the CDR3 reads CASSLGPSSYNEQFF. In DNA, the CDR3 is TGTGCTAGCAGCTTAGGCCCCAGCTCCTACAATGAGCAGTTCTTC.

The chain links TRBV7-2 to TRBJ2-3; 7 bases fit TRBD2. Per germline, CDR1 SGHTA and CDR2 FQGNSA. The CDR3 extends over 14 amino acids. CDR3 DNA sequence: TGTGCAAGCGGGGAGGGGACCTCCAGTGGGACGCAGTATTTT. The encoded protein is CASGEGTSSGTQYF. Full variable domain (missing parts from reference TRBV7-2 and TRBJ2-3): GAGVSQSPSNKVTEKGKDVELRCDPISGHTALYWYRQSLGQGLEFLIYFQGNSAPDKSGLPSDRFSAERTGGSVSTLTIQRTQQEDSAVYLCASGEGTSSGTQYFGPGTRLTVL.

This clone was observed a single time. The chain couples TRBV7-8 to TRBJ2-3, with 11 bases fitting TRBD2. V was pared by 2 bases and J by 4 bases, with 14 bases of the junction left unmatched. This CDR3 comprises 19 residues. Germline V gene lookup returns CDR1 SGHVS and CDR2 FQNEAQ. CDR3 bases: TGTGCCAGCAGCTTACTAGGGAGACTAGCGGGGACAAGGGCAGATACGCAGTATTTT. This encodes CASSLLGRLAGTRADTQYF. Full variable domain (rest looked up from reference TRBV7-8 and TRBJ2-3): GAGVSQSPRYKVAKRGQDVALRCDPISGHVSLFWYQQALGQGPEFLTYFQNEAQLDKSGLPSDRFFAERPEGSVSTLKIQRTQQEDSAVYLCASSLLGRLAGTRADTQYFGPGTRLTVL.

With respect to this clone: Other DNA sequences in this sample translate to the same CDR3. The gene calls are TRBV7-9 and TRBJ1-1; a weak D match, TRBD1 (6 bases). Germline values: CDR1 SEHNR, CDR2 FQNEAQ (reference sequence). V was clipped by 2 bases and J by 2 bases, with 9 bases between them. The CDR3 runs to 14 residues. The CDR3 sequence is CASSLQQGNTEAFF. The CDR3, as DNA: TGTGCCAGCAGCTTACAACAGGGAAACACTGAAGCTTTCTTT.

The chain joins TRBV28 to TRBJ2-1, with D possibly matching TRBD2 (5 bases). The ends were cut back, 3 bases at V and 8 bases at J, with 8 bases in the middle. This CDR3 has 12 residues. CDR1 and CDR2 (germline): MDHEN, SYDVKM. This CDR3 reads CASSFVGDEQFF. The CDR3 DNA sequence: TGTGCCAGCAGTTTCGTGGGAGATGAGCAGTTCTTC.

The rearrangement uses TRBV18 and TRBJ1-5, with 7 bases matching TRBD1. There are 13 residues in the CDR3. Germline trimming cut 3 bases from V and 11 bases from J; bases unmatched to any gene: 7. CDR1 is KGHSH and CDR2 is LQKENI in the germline V gene. The CDR3 here is CASSPGQTEAQHF. The CDR3 DNA is TGTGCCAGCTCACCGGGACAGACCGAAGCCCAGCATTTT.

The chain employs TRBV13 and TRBJ1-2; a possible D gene is TRBD1 (5 bases). Trimming removed 11 bases at V and 6 bases at J, with 19 bases between. The CDR3 runs 13 residues. Per germline, CDR1 PRHDT and CDR2 FYEKMQ (reference sequence). Here the CDR3 reads CAQGTRGADGYTF. DNA for the CDR3: TGTGCCCAGGGCACGCGCGGGGCCGATGGCTACACCTTC.

The CDR3 is CASSLAEGLNTGELFF. The CDR3 nucleotides are TGTGCCAGCAGCTTAGCGGAGGGACTCAACACCGGGGAGCTGTTTTTT. This chain links TRBV7-2 with TRBJ2-2; TRBD2 might be the D (6 bases). The germline gives CDR1 SGHTA, CDR2 FQGNSA. V shed 0 bases and J shed 2 bases, with 10 bases lying between them. This CDR3 contains 16 residues.

This clone was recorded a few times. The chain is built from TRBV7-9 and TRBJ1-4; 7 nucleotides match TRBD1. There are 14 residues in the CDR3. The V gene end was trimmed by 3 bases and the J gene end by 8 bases; junction bases not matched to a gene: 6. In germline, CDR1 is SEHNR, CDR2 FQNEAQ (reference sequence). This CDR3 reads CASSLDRIWEKLFF. In DNA, the CDR3 is TGTGCCAGCAGCTTGGACAGGATCTGGGAAAAACTGTTTTTT.

This chain links TRBV4-2 with TRBJ2-7; D might be TRBD1 (6 bases). The length of the CDR3 is 14 residues. Germline CDR1 is LGHNA and CDR2 is YNFKEQ. Trimming stripped 0 bases from V and 5 bases from J, with 11 bases between. CDR3 nucleotide sequence: TGTGCCAGCAGCCAAGACGCCTACAGGGACGAGCAGTACTTC. Encoded protein: CASSQDAYRDEQYF.

The rearrangement joins TRBV2 to TRBJ1-1; D possibly corresponds to TRBD1 (6 bases). Deletions cut 2 bases from V and 4 bases from J, with 14 bases between. The CDR3 loop spans 15 amino acids. Germline V lookup: CDR1 SNHLY, CDR2 FYNNEI. The CDR3 DNA reads TGTGCCAGCAGTGAACCGCGTCAGGGGACCACTGAAGCTTTCTTT. This encodes CASSEPRQGTTEAFF.

The chain recombines TRBV6-5 with TRBJ2-2; possible D gene TRBD1, 6 bases. Trimming took 7 bases from V and 1 from J, leaving 10 bases between them. This CDR3 spans 14 amino acids. Germline CDR1 is MNHEY and CDR2 is SVGAGI. The CDR3 is CASKQGRNTGELFF. In DNA form, the CDR3 reads TGTGCCAGCAAACAGGGTCGGAACACCGGGGAGCTGTTTTTT.

CDR3 nucleotides: TGTGCCAGCAGCCACATGGTGGGGGGAACTGAAGCTTTCTTT. This encodes CASSHMVGGTEAFF. The rearrangement joins TRBV6-2 or TRBV6-3 to TRBJ1-1, with TRBD1 as a possible D gene (5 bases). Looked up from germline, CDR1 is MNHEY and CDR2 is SVGEGT. V was cut by 6 bases and J by 5 bases, with 16 bases left in between. This CDR3 comprises 14 residues.